The 8 T cell receptor beta chains in this list originate from one sample, sequenced in a study of CD8 T cells in Susac syndrome. cDNA came from about 0.51 to 1 ug RNA primed by random hexamers. MiXCR, applied by TCRdb to the immunoSEQ multiplex PCR reads, yields one record per CDR3 protein. The sample yields hundreds of thousands of distinct CDR3 sequences, about 94% seen once. Sequenced input: CD4+ T cells from PBMCs. The receptors come from a human donor with Susac syndrome.

The chain combines TRBV11-2 with TRBJ1-1; no firm D call. Germline-derived CDR1 and CDR2 are SGHAT and FQNNGV. CDR3 length: 15 residues. V was cut by 5 bases and J by 1 base, with 14 bases left in between. The CDR3 region is CASSDPGRENTEAFF. CDR3 bases: TGTGCCAGCAGCGATCCCGGACGGGAGAACACTGAAGCTTTCTTT.

The V call is TRBV20-1, the J call TRBJ2-7; D possibly uses TRBD1 or TRBD2 (6 bases each). The CDR3 is 14 amino acids. Germline loops: CDR1 DFQATT, CDR2 SNEGSKA (reference sequence). Trimming shortened V by 5 bases and J by 4 bases, and 18 bases separated the two germline ends. CDR3 residues: CSAVGQLGGYEQYF. CDR3 in DNA: TGCAGTGCTGTTGGACAGCTGGGGGGATACGAGCAGTACTTC.

V and J are TRBV5-1 and TRBJ1-1, with D unresolved. Germline V CDR1 and CDR2: SGHRS, YFSETQ. The CDR3 sequence is 14 residues long. V gave up 1 base and J gave up 1 base, with 8 bases separating them. The CDR3 sequence is CASSLMSENTEAFF. The CDR3 region has the DNA TGCGCCAGCAGCTTGATGAGCGAGAACACTGAAGCTTTCTTT.

The V call is TRBV7-2, the J call TRBJ2-3, with TRBD2 matching over 8 bases. V lost 8 bases, J lost 3 bases, and 7 bases stayed unmatched. In germline, CDR1 is SGHTA, CDR2 FQGNSA. The CDR3 loop spans 14 amino acids. The CDR3 bases are TGTGCCAGCGGAATGGCGGGGGGAACAGATACGCAGTATTTT. Protein product: CASGMAGGTDTQYF.

In this sample, this clonotype turned up once. V gene TRBV6-5 combines with J gene TRBJ2-7; 12 nucleotides align to TRBD1. Germline CDR1 MNHEY, CDR2 SVGAGI. CDR3 length: 14 amino acids. J was trimmed by 7 bases and V by 8 bases; bases with no gene match: 9. Written as DNA, the CDR3 is TGTGCCAGCGGTTCCGGGACAGGGGGCGGTGAGCAGTACTTC. Its translation is CASGSGTGGGEQYF.

This rearrangement joins TRBV7-8 to TRBJ2-5; tentatively, D is TRBD2 (5 bases). The V gene lost 1 base and the J gene lost 5 bases, with 11 bases spanning the gap. This CDR3 comprises 14 residues. Per the germline V gene, CDR1 is SGHVS and CDR2 is FQNEAQ. DNA for the CDR3: TGTGCCAGCAGCTTAGGATCGGGGAGTGAGACCCAGTACTTC. Protein product: CASSLGSGSETQYF.

V usage is TRBV6-6 and J usage is TRBJ1-5; unclear D gene. Germline loops: CDR1 MNHNY, CDR2 SVGAGI (reference sequence). The CDR3 is made up of 14 amino acids. The ends were cut back, 2 bases at V and 7 bases at J, with 12 bases in the middle. Here the CDR3 reads CASSYESRRQPQHF. The CDR3 DNA reads TGTGCCAGCAGTTACGAGTCCCGCAGGCAGCCCCAGCATTTT.

The chain uses TRBV20-1 and TRBJ1-2, with 8 bases fitting TRBD1. This CDR3 has 14 residues. Germline values: CDR1 DFQATT, CDR2 SNEGSKA (reference sequence). The V and J ends lost 1 base and 5 bases, in that order; junction bases with no gene match: 6. Here the CDR3 reads CSARATDRVYGYTF. The CDR3 nucleotides read TGCAGTGCTAGAGCGACGGACAGGGTATATGGCTACACCTTC.